These 20 T cell receptor beta chains came from one sample sequenced in a study of blood T cell repertoires in COVID-19. Sequenced by immunoSEQ multiplex PCR; TCRdb stores in-frame clones only, minus some. This sample yields 200,000 to 250,000 clones, of which around 83% are seen a single time; approximately 6.5% belongs to the top ten. The sample was PBMCs or T cells enriched from blood (not recorded which). These receptors were taken from a woman aged 40 to 55 who had recovered from COVID-19.

This clone was recorded only once. V gene TRBV2 combines with J gene TRBJ2-3; D possibly corresponds to TRBD1 (5 bases). V was trimmed by 4 bases and J by 4 bases, leaving 9 bases between them. The V gene's germline CDR1 is SNHLY and CDR2 FYNNEI. The CDR3 sequence is 13 residues long. The CDR3 here is CASSADRSDTQYF. CDR3 DNA: TGTGCCAGCAGTGCTGACAGATCAGATACGCAGTATTTT.

The gene calls are TRBV30 and TRBJ1-6; D is perhaps TRBD1 (5 bases). CDR1 is GTSNPN and CDR2 is SVGIG in the germline V gene (reference sequence). Trimming left V 3 bases short and J 3 bases short, with 6 bases between. The CDR3 extends over 13 amino acids. The CDR3 loop is CAWRDNYNSPLHF. The CDR3 DNA sequence: TGTGCCTGGAGGGACAACTATAATTCACCCCTCCACTTT.

The V call is TRBV28, the J call TRBJ1-2; D is possibly TRBD1 (5 bases). V was pared by 5 bases and J by 2 bases, with 15 bases between. Germline V gene sequence: CDR1 MDHEN, CDR2 SYDVKM. The CDR3 covers 15 residues. The CDR3 region is CASSVLTSGNYGYTF. For the CDR3, the DNA is TGTGCCAGCAGTGTTTTAACTTCAGGGAACTATGGCTACACCTTC.

The gene calls are TRBV10-3 and TRBJ2-3, with D possibly being TRBD2 (5 bases). Trimming took off 11 bases at V and 0 bases at J, with 15 bases between the two ends. This CDR3 is built from 14 residues. CDR1 and CDR2 (germline): ENHRY, SYGVKD. The CDR3 loop reads CASGSGFSTDTQYF. CDR3 DNA sequence: TGTGCCTCCGGTTCGGGGTTTAGCACAGATACGCAGTATTTT.

The chain is built from TRBV28 and TRBJ1-2; 8 bases fit TRBD1. The germline CDR1 and CDR2 sequences are MDHEN and SYDVKM. The CDR3 is 14 amino acids. The V segment lost 6 bases and the J segment 7 bases; nucleotides outside the gene matches: 10. CDR3 sequence (DNA): TGTGCCAGCAGCGCCCCGAGCAGGGGGCCTGGCTACACCTTC. It yields the protein CASSAPSRGPGYTF.

The genes are TRBV5-4 and TRBJ1-1; the D gene is possibly TRBD1 (5 bases). CDR3 length equals 15 residues. V was cut by 3 bases and J by 0 bases, with 12 bases left in between. From germline, CDR1 is SGHNT and CDR2 YYREEE (reference sequence). The CDR3 is CASSSPGGVNTEAFF. The CDR3 nucleotides are TGTGCCAGCAGCTCGCCGGGGGGGGTGAACACTGAAGCTTTCTTT.

The V and J genes are TRBV11-2 and TRBJ2-1, with 11 bases aligning to TRBD2. This CDR3 spans 15 amino acids. CDR1 is SGHAT, CDR2 FQNNGV, per germline. Trimming took 5 bases from V and 6 from J; bases not matched to a gene: 6. CDR3 in amino acids: CASSLGLAGSNEQFF. DNA of the CDR3: TGTGCCAGCAGCCTTGGACTAGCGGGTAGCAATGAGCAGTTCTTC.

The rearrangement uses TRBV13 and TRBJ2-7; D is unclear. V was cut by 2 bases and J by 3 bases, with 5 bases left in between. From germline, CDR1 is PRHDT and CDR2 FYEKMQ (reference sequence). The CDR3 is 12 residues long. The CDR3 protein is CASSLNLYEQYF. For the CDR3, the DNA is TGTGCCAGCAGCTTAAATCTCTACGAGCAGTACTTC.

The chain couples TRBV11-2 to TRBJ1-2; the match to TRBD1 covers 9 bases. Germline trimming cut 5 bases from V and 8 bases from J; bases unmatched to any gene: 6. CDR3 length equals 13 residues. Germline-derived CDR1 and CDR2 are SGHAT and FQNNGV. In DNA form, the CDR3 reads TGTGCCAGCAGCCGGGGGACAGGGTACGGCTACACCTTC. Its protein is CASSRGTGYGYTF.

This clone is a singleton in its sample. The same CDR3 is also encoded by other DNA sequences in this sample. The rearrangement uses TRBV5-1 and TRBJ2-7, with 10 bases fitting TRBD1. Trimming cost V 3 bases and J 3 bases; bases outside gene matches: 0. Germline values: CDR1 SGHRS, CDR2 YFSETQ. CDR3 size: 13 residues. The CDR3, as DNA: TGCGCCAGCAGCTGGGACAGGGGCTACGAGCAGTACTTC. Translated, it gives CASSWDRGYEQYF.

CDR3 loop: CASSQMLADTQYF. CDR3 nucleotide sequence: TGCGCCAGCAGCCAGATGTTAGCAGATACGCAGTATTTT. The chain couples TRBV4-1 to TRBJ2-3; D is unresolved. CDR3 size: 13 residues. Germline V gene sequence: CDR1 MGHRA, CDR2 YSYEKL. Trimming removed 3 bases at V and 4 bases at J, with 8 bases between.

V and J are TRBV28 and TRBJ1-2, with 7 bases identical to TRBD1. The CDR3 loop spans 15 amino acids. CDR1 is MDHEN, CDR2 SYDVKM, per germline. Unmatched junction bases numbered 8, after V lost 2 bases and J lost 5 bases. The CDR3 is CASSLPGQERYGYTF. The DNA for the CDR3 is TGTGCCAGCAGTTTACCCGGACAGGAACGATATGGCTACACCTTC.

This clone was seen once. CDR3 region: CATSRSRLAQIQETQYF. The CDR3 bases are TGTGCCACCAGCAGATCGAGACTCGCGCAGATCCAAGAGACCCAGTACTTC. This chain connects TRBV15 to TRBJ2-5; no clear D. CDR1 is LNHNV and CDR2 is YYDKDF in the germline V gene (reference sequence). The CDR3 is made up of 17 amino acids. V shed 2 bases and J shed 1 base, with 17 bases lying between them. The entire variable domain, with the rest obtained from reference TRBV15 and TRBJ2-5, is as follows: DAMVIQNPRYQVTQFGKPVTLSCSQTLNHNVMYWYQQKSSQAPKLLFHYYDKDFNNEADTPDNFQSRRPNTSFCFLDIRSPGLGDTAMYLCATSRSRLAQIQETQYFGPGTRLLVL.

This sequence joins TRBV7-2 and TRBJ2-3; TRBD1 aligns across 9 bases. CDR3 length equals 15 residues. Trimming cost V 4 bases and J 5 bases; bases outside gene matches: 7. Germline CDR1 and CDR2: SGHTA and FQGNSA. The chain's CDR3 is CASSSNRGLGDTQYF. The CDR3 nucleotides are TGTGCCAGCAGCTCGAACAGGGGGCTAGGAGATACGCAGTATTTT. The variable domain in full, with the rest retrieved from reference TRBV7-2 and TRBJ2-3, is GAGVSQSPSNKVTEKGKDVELRCDPISGHTALYWYRQSLGQGLEFLIYFQGNSAPDKSGLPSDRFSAERTGGSVSTLTIQRTQQEDSAVYLCASSSNRGLGDTQYFGPGTRLTVL.

Only a few counts were recorded for this clone. The chain has TRBV28 and TRBJ2-3; D ambiguous. The CDR3 is 11 residues long. CDR1 and CDR2 from the germline V gene are MDHEN and SYDVKM. The germline V and J ends were trimmed by 8 bases and 2 bases, with 5 bases remaining between them. As DNA, the CDR3 is TGTGCCAGCTCTTCCACAGATACGCAGTATTTT. This encodes CASSSTDTQYF.

Only one count was recorded for this clone. This chain uses TRBV18 with TRBJ1-3; a possible D gene is TRBD1 (6 bases). CDR1 KGHSH and CDR2 LQKENI come from the germline V gene. This CDR3 is 15 amino acids long. V lost 0 bases, J lost 4 bases, and 10 bases lay in between. The CDR3 DNA is TGTGCCAGCTCACCACCACAGGGAAGGGGAAACACCATATATTTT. This sequence encodes CASSPPQGRGNTIYF.

This clone was recorded a few times. This chain joins TRBV28 and TRBJ2-1, with TRBD2 matching over 8 bases. J lost 12 bases, V lost 5 bases, and 9 bases had no gene match. Germline CDR1 and CDR2: MDHEN and SYDVKM. CDR3 length: 13 residues. The CDR3 spells CASSATSGGRQFF. Written as DNA, the CDR3 is TGTGCCAGCAGTGCCACTAGCGGAGGGCGGCAGTTCTTC.

The V call is TRBV7-2, the J call TRBJ1-5; tentative D call: TRBD1 (6 bases). CDR1 is SGHTA and CDR2 is FQGNSA in the germline V gene. The CDR3 runs 16 residues. Trimming shortened V by 1 base and J by 2 bases, and 12 bases separated the two germline ends. The CDR3 loop reads CASSLGIRGGNQPQHF. The CDR3 DNA reads as TGTGCCAGCAGCTTAGGAATCAGGGGTGGCAATCAGCCCCAGCATTTT. Drawing the rest from reference TRBV7-2 and TRBJ1-5, the complete variable domain is GAGVSQSPSNKVTEKGKDVELRCDPISGHTALYWYRQSLGQGLEFLIYFQGNSAPDKSGLPSDRFSAERTGGSVSTLTIQRTQQEDSAVYLCASSLGIRGGNQPQHFGDGTRLSIL.

The chain recombines TRBV27 with TRBJ2-1, with D perhaps matching TRBD2 (5 bases). The V end lost 8 bases, the J end lost 5 bases, and 13 bases lay between the germline ends. The germline V gene has CDR1 MNHEY and CDR2 SMNVEV (reference sequence). The CDR3 is 13 amino acids. CDR3 nucleotides: TGTGCCAGCGCCGAGGGTTCCAACAATGAGCAGTTCTTC. Its translation: CASAEGSNNEQFF.

This chain connects TRBV28 to TRBJ1-4; 8 bases line up with TRBD1. This CDR3 contains 18 residues. The V gene's germline CDR1 is MDHEN and CDR2 SYDVKM. The trim removed 5 bases at V and 7 bases at J, leaving 18 bases unmatched. CDR3 sequence: CASSTIISDRGEGEKLFF. CDR3 DNA sequence: TGTGCCAGCAGTACCATAATTTCCGACAGGGGTGAGGGTGAAAAACTGTTTTTT.